This T cell receptor (beta chain) was captured in a study of T cell clonality in common variable immunodeficiency. Study conclusions and caveats: What drives increased CVID clonality needs T cell subpopulation sequencing. CVID subjects shared fewer TCRbeta clones than healthy controls did. CVID subjects had higher TCRbeta clonality than healthy controls, most marked in about a third. Reportedly, TCR beta sequences from common variable immunodeficiency showed fewer deletions and N-nucleotide insertions.

Generated by immunoSEQ multiplex PCR, the TCRdb table keeps only in-frame clones and is missing some. Recorded here are some 30,000 clones, none singletons. The CDR3 length is 13 residues. The V end lost 2 bases, the J end lost 2 bases, and 7 bases lay between the germline ends. CDR1 is SGHRS, CDR2 YFSETQ, per germline. In this sample, this clone turned up many times. As yet, its antigen is unknown. Read data end 3 residues before the CDR3 end; the end is taken from the germline J gene. The sample was peripheral blood mononuclear cells. The chain carries TRBV5-1 and TRBJ1-2; D gene unclear. The sequence was obtained from a person aged 18 to 75 in good health. The CDR3 loop is CASSFQENYGYTF. CDR3 DNA, as far as it was read: TGCGCCAGCAGCTTTCAGGAGAACTATGGC. Based on the CDR3 plus reference TRBV5-1 and TRBJ1-2, the full variable domain is KAGVTQTPRYLIKTRGQQVTLSCSPISGHRSVSWYQQTPGQGLQFLFEYFSETQRNKGNFPGRFSGRQFSNSRSEMNVSTLELGDSALYLCASSFQENYGYTFGSGTRLTVV.